This T cell receptor (beta chain) was found in a study of CD8 T cells in ankylosing spondylitis. This clonotype has only a few counts. Its antigen is not known. As the method for making TCR beta libraries, quantitative 5'-RACE with molecular barcodes was used. One entry per CDR3 protein results from TCRdb running MiXCR on the 5' RACE reads. The table includes approximately 540,000 distinct CDR3 sequences, about 12% detected once. CDR3 size: 17 residues. Trimming took 3 bases from V and 4 from J, leaving 16 bases between them. Germline V lookup: CDR1 LGHNA, CDR2 YNFKEQ. Study-wide points: Ankylosing spondylitis blood appeared to carry a characteristic TCR beta motif of several highly homologous variants. Some of the motif variants had earlier been found in reactive arthritis patients' fluid and blood.

The sample comprised blood, either unsorted or a sorted T cell fraction (not recorded which). V usage is TRBV4-2 and J usage is TRBJ1-6; TRBD1 is a possible D gene (5 bases). The sequence came from a male donor with ankylosing spondylitis. In DNA, the CDR3 is TGTGCCAGCAGCCAGGAGGGACGGAACAGTTATAATTCACCCCTCCACTTT. Its protein is CASSQEGRNSYNSPLHF.